Following are 31 T cell receptor beta chains from one sample sequenced in a study of response to subunit inactivated influenza vaccine. Via MiXCR, TCRdb re-called the RT-PCR reads, giving one row per CDR3 protein. The sample consists of 450,000 to 550,000 distinct CDR3 sequences, around 25% of them appearing once. Material: CD4+ T cells sorted from PBMCs, obtained roughly 5 days after vaccination. All receptors come from a man in his fifties or sixties who received an inactivated influenza vaccine.

This clonotype came up a few times. V gene TRBV5-1 combines with J gene TRBJ2-2; 7 bases align to TRBD1. Per germline, CDR1 SGHRS and CDR2 YFSETQ. This CDR3 has 15 amino acids. Trimming took 0 bases from V and 9 from J; bases not matched to a gene: 8. The CDR3 loop reads CASSLVGQGDRELFF. CDR3 DNA sequence: TGCGCCAGCAGCTTGGTGGGGCAGGGGGACCGGGAGCTGTTTTTT. The entire variable domain, with the rest obtained from reference TRBV5-1 and TRBJ2-2, is as follows: KAGVTQTPRYLIKTRGQQVTLSCSPISGHRSVSWYQQTPGQGLQFLFEYFSETQRNKGNFPGRFSGRQFSNSRSEMNVSTLELGDSALYLCASSLVGQGDRELFFGEGSRLTVL.

There are a few counts of this clonotype. This rearrangement joins TRBV11-1 to TRBJ2-4; 13 bases map to TRBD2. Germline CDR1 SGHAT, CDR2 FQDESV (reference sequence). With V trimmed by 4 bases and J by 1 base, 13 bases remained unmatched. The CDR3 runs 20 residues. The CDR3 loop is CASSSPRLAGGIAAKNIQYF. DNA of the CDR3: TGTGCCAGCAGCTCCCCTCGACTAGCGGGAGGTATAGCGGCCAAAAACATTCAGTACTTC.

This rearrangement joins TRBV10-3 to TRBJ2-1; 12 nucleotides line up with TRBD2. V shed 4 bases, J shed 9 bases, and the junction held 13 bases outside the gene matches. Germline loops: CDR1 ENHRY, CDR2 SYGVKD. The CDR3 has 17 residues. The DNA for the CDR3 is TGTGCCATCAGTGCCCTAGCGGGAGGGACCGCGGGGACTGAGCAGTTCTTC. This encodes CAISALAGGTAGTEQFF.

Only a few counts were recorded for this clonotype. The genes are TRBV12-3 or TRBV12-4 and TRBJ1-1; D gene unclear. The CDR3 length is 14 residues. Trimming pared 2 bases from V and 4 bases from J, leaving 11 bases between. This chain's CDR3 is CASSLNLAGTEAFF. In DNA form, the CDR3 reads TGTGCCAGCAGTTTAAACTTGGCGGGCACTGAAGCTTTCTTT.

The V and J genes are TRBV20-1 and TRBJ2-1, with 14 bases identical to TRBD2. CDR3 length: 15 residues. CDR1 and CDR2 from the germline V gene are DFQATT and SNEGSKA (reference sequence). The V and J ends lost 1 base and 6 bases, in that order; junction bases with no gene match: 2. In DNA, the CDR3 is TGCAGTGCTAGAGCGACTAGCGGGAGGGTCAATGAGCAGTTCTTC. Its protein is CSARATSGRVNEQFF.

This clonotype was seen a handful of times. This chain uses TRBV5-1 with TRBJ2-3; no clear D. There are 16 residues in the CDR3. Deletions cut 3 bases from V and 0 bases from J, with 14 bases between. Looked up from germline, CDR1 is SGHRS and CDR2 is YFSETQ. CDR3 protein: CASSSLTTASTDTQYF. DNA of the CDR3: TGCGCCAGCAGCTCGCTGACCACAGCCAGCACAGATACGCAGTATTTT. Variable domain in full (rest from reference TRBV5-1 and TRBJ2-3): KAGVTQTPRYLIKTRGQQVTLSCSPISGHRSVSWYQQTPGQGLQFLFEYFSETQRNKGNFPGRFSGRQFSNSRSEMNVSTLELGDSALYLCASSSLTTASTDTQYFGPGTRLTVL.

V and J are TRBV5-1 and TRBJ2-3; 7 nucleotides match TRBD1. CDR1 and CDR2 (germline): SGHRS, YFSETQ. With V trimmed by 0 bases and J by 6 bases, 7 bases remained unmatched. This CDR3 contains 15 residues. The CDR3, as DNA: TGCGCCAGCAGCTTGGGAACAGGGGCCGCGGATACGCAGTATTTT. This translates into CASSLGTGAADTQYF. Together with reference TRBV5-1 and TRBJ2-3, the CDR3 gives the full variable domain: KAGVTQTPRYLIKTRGQQVTLSCSPISGHRSVSWYQQTPGQGLQFLFEYFSETQRNKGNFPGRFSGRQFSNSRSEMNVSTLELGDSALYLCASSLGTGAADTQYFGPGTRLTVL.

V and J are TRBV7-2 and TRBJ2-7, with 7 nucleotides matching TRBD2. CDR1 SGHTA and CDR2 FQGNSA come from the germline V gene. The trim removed 2 bases at V and 4 bases at J, leaving 5 bases unmatched. The CDR3 sequence is 14 residues long. As DNA, the CDR3 is TGTGCCAGCAGCTTACCCGGACTAGGGTACGAGCAGTACTTC. Amino acid sequence: CASSLPGLGYEQYF.

The J gene is TRBJ2-3, the V gene TRBV15; D is possibly TRBD2 (6 bases). Between the trimmed V and J ends, which lost 5 bases and 2 bases, there was a span of 11 bases. CDR3 length: 14 amino acids. Looked up from germline, CDR1 is LNHNV and CDR2 is YYDKDF (reference sequence). This CDR3 reads CATSLADITDTQYF. The CDR3 DNA reads as TGTGCCACCAGCTTAGCGGACATCACAGATACGCAGTATTTT.

At least ten counts were recorded for this clonotype. The rearrangement joins TRBV6-5 to TRBJ2-1; 12 nucleotides align to TRBD2. The CDR3 runs 14 residues. J lost 15 bases, V lost 2 bases, and 8 bases had no gene match. Germline CDR1 reads MNHEY; CDR2 reads SVGAGI. The CDR3 sequence: CASSYVLAGGPLFF. The CDR3 coding sequence is TGTGCCAGCAGTTACGTTCTAGCGGGAGGGCCTCTGTTCTTC.

The chain carries TRBV7-2 and TRBJ1-1, with TRBD1 identical over 10 bases. V lost 0 bases, J lost 4 bases, and 5 bases stayed unmatched. Germline loops: CDR1 SGHTA, CDR2 FQGNSA. The CDR3 is made up of 16 amino acids. The CDR3 loop is CASSLAVGTGVTEAFF. In DNA form, the CDR3 reads TGTGCCAGCAGCTTAGCGGTCGGGACAGGGGTCACTGAAGCTTTCTTT.

This clonotype was seen more than once but under ten times. The chain carries TRBV4-3 and TRBJ2-5; 11 bases are a match to TRBD2. V was clipped by 1 base and J by 4 bases; unmatched bases: 5. CDR3 size: 16 residues. Germline CDR1 reads LGHNA; CDR2 reads YSLEER. CDR3 sequence: CASSQAASGRRETQYF. The CDR3 DNA reads TGCGCCAGCAGCCAAGCGGCTAGCGGGAGGAGAGAGACCCAGTACTTC.

This clonotype was seen more than once but under ten times. This rearrangement joins TRBV6-2 or TRBV6-3 to TRBJ1-5, with D perhaps TRBD1 (5 bases). Per germline, CDR1 MNHEY and CDR2 SVGEGT. V was clipped by 9 bases and J by 1 base, with 16 bases between them. The CDR3 spans 15 residues. CDR3 sequence: CASQGSLRSNQPQHF. CDR3 sequence (DNA): TGTGCCAGTCAGGGAAGTTTGAGGAGCAATCAGCCCCAGCATTTT.

In this sample, this clonotype turned up a few times. This chain connects TRBV9 to TRBJ1-5; 9 bases map to TRBD1. V lost 4 bases and J lost 6; bases outside the gene matches: 8. Looked up from germline, CDR1 is SGDLS and CDR2 is YYNGEE. The length of the CDR3 is 15 residues. The CDR3 here is CASSPWTGDSQPQHF. CDR3 bases: TGTGCCAGCAGCCCCTGGACAGGGGATAGTCAGCCCCAGCATTTT.

This chain uses TRBV3-1 with TRBJ2-7, with 12 bases identical to TRBD2. Germline V gene data show CDR1 as LGHDT and CDR2 as YNNKEL (reference sequence). This CDR3 region has 15 residues. V shed 10 bases and J 6 bases; nucleotides not matched to a gene: 13. The chain's CDR3 is CATCQGLLAGGEQYF. CDR3 bases: TGTGCCACCTGCCAAGGGTTACTAGCGGGAGGCGAGCAGTACTTC.

The chain couples TRBV7-2 to TRBJ1-2; D is perhaps TRBD1 (6 bases). Germline V gene sequence: CDR1 SGHTA, CDR2 FQGNSA. The V end was cut by 5 bases, the J end by 2 bases, with 12 bases between. The CDR3 spans 14 residues. The CDR3 DNA reads as TGTGCCAGCAGCGCGATGACAGGCAACTATGGCTACACCTTC. Protein: CASSAMTGNYGYTF.

The chain couples TRBV9 to TRBJ2-2, with D perhaps assigned TRBD1 or TRBD2 (5 bases each). CDR1 is SGDLS and CDR2 is YYNGEE in the germline V gene. There are 16 residues in the CDR3. Trimming took off 3 bases at V and 2 bases at J, with 14 bases between the two ends. CDR3: CASSATGTDNTGELFF. The CDR3 DNA is TGTGCCAGCAGCGCCACCGGGACGGATAACACCGGGGAGCTGTTTTTT.

The sample holds a few counts of this clonotype. The chain recombines TRBV7-3 with TRBJ2-3; 7 bases match TRBD1. Per the germline V gene, CDR1 is SGHTA and CDR2 is FQGTGA. J was trimmed by 2 bases and V by 5 bases; bases with no gene match: 7. CDR3 size: 15 residues. The CDR3 loop reads CASSPWDSPTDTQYF. DNA of the CDR3: TGTGCCAGCAGCCCCTGGGACAGCCCCACAGATACGCAGTATTTT.

The CDR3 DNA is TGTGCCTGGAGATCCTCTGGGGCCAACGTCCTGACTTTC. The encoded protein is CAWRSSGANVLTF. The genes are TRBV30 and TRBJ2-6; D remains ambiguous. The length of the CDR3 is 13 residues. Germline CDR1 GTSNPN, CDR2 SVGIG (reference sequence). V shed 3 bases and J shed 0 bases, with 3 bases lying between them. Full variable domain (remainder filled in from reference TRBV30 and TRBJ2-6): SQTIHQWPATLVQPVGSPLSLECTVEGTSNPNLYWYRQAAGRGLQLLFYSVGIGQISSEVPQNLSASRPQDRQFILSSKKLLLSDSGFYLCAWRSSGANVLTFGAGSRLTVL.

V gene TRBV20-1 combines with J gene TRBJ2-1; D is perhaps TRBD2 (6 bases). Between the trimmed V and J ends, which lost 4 bases and 0 bases, there was a span of 10 bases. CDR1 DFQATT and CDR2 SNEGSKA come from the germline V gene (reference sequence). The CDR3 has 14 amino acids. CDR3 residues: CSAKRENSYNEQFF. CDR3 DNA sequence: TGCAGTGCTAAACGGGAGAACTCCTACAATGAGCAGTTCTTC.

This chain uses TRBV20-1 with TRBJ2-1; possibly TRBD1 for D (5 bases). CDR3 length: 12 residues. CDR1 and CDR2 (germline): DFQATT, SNEGSKA (reference sequence). In DNA form, the CDR3 reads TGCAGCGCCGGCCAGGGCGACAATGAGCAGTTCTTC. Residues: CSAGQGDNEQFF.

This clonotype has only a few counts. The CDR3 sequence is CASSLTGQEAEAFF. The CDR3 DNA sequence: TGTGCCAGCAGCTTAACCGGACAGGAGGCTGAAGCTTTCTTT. The chain couples TRBV7-9 to TRBJ1-1; 7 nucleotides line up with TRBD1. With 2 bases clipped from V and 6 bases from J, the junction kept 6 bases outside the gene matches. The CDR3 is 14 amino acids. CDR1 and CDR2 (germline): SEHNR, FQNEAQ (reference sequence). Together with reference TRBV7-9 and TRBJ1-1, the CDR3 gives the full variable domain: DTGVSQNPRHKITKRGQNVTFRCDPISEHNRLYWYRQTLGQGPEFLTYFQNEAQLEKSRLLSDRFSAERPKGSFSTLEIQRTEQGDSAMYLCASSLTGQEAEAFFGQGTRLTVV.

A few counts support this clonotype. The genes are TRBV24-1 and TRBJ2-5; D not certain. The germline V gene encodes CDR1 KGHDR and CDR2 SFDVKD. The CDR3 sequence is 14 residues long. The V end was cut by 9 bases, the J end by 1 base, with 14 bases between. As DNA, the CDR3 is TGTGCCACCGCGGACCGTCCTCCCCAAGAGACCCAGTACTTC. It specifies CATADRPPQETQYF.

This clonotype appeared a few times. This sequence joins TRBV10-3 and TRBJ2-6; TRBD1 might be the D (5 bases). Germline CDR1 is ENHRY and CDR2 is SYGVKD. V was pared by 6 bases and J by 0 bases, with 9 bases between. The CDR3 contains 15 residues. The CDR3 protein is CAIRGAGSGANVLTF. In nucleotides, the CDR3 is TGTGCCATCAGAGGGGCAGGCTCTGGGGCCAACGTCCTGACTTTC.

The V and J genes are TRBV12-3 or TRBV12-4 and TRBJ1-2; TRBD1 aligns across 10 bases. The CDR3 has 14 amino acids. The V gene end was trimmed by 6 bases and the J gene end by 7 bases; junction bases not matched to a gene: 8. The chain's CDR3 is CASSSWDRGSGYTF. CDR3 DNA: TGTGCCAGCAGCTCCTGGGACAGGGGTTCTGGCTACACCTTC.

This clonotype appeared many times. This chain joins TRBV5-1 and TRBJ2-3, with 8 bases identical to TRBD2. Germline CDR1 reads SGHRS; CDR2 reads YFSETQ. The V gene end was trimmed by 0 bases and the J gene end by 3 bases; junction bases not matched to a gene: 6. The CDR3 is made up of 16 amino acids. DNA for the CDR3: TGCGCCAGCAGCTTGGAAATAGCGGGATCTACAGATACGCAGTATTTT. This translates into CASSLEIAGSTDTQYF.

The chain uses TRBV18 and TRBJ2-3; D is perhaps TRBD2 (5 bases). V lost 8 bases and J 6 bases, leaving 12 bases between the germline ends. This CDR3 comprises 12 residues. Germline assignment: CDR1 KGHSH and CDR2 LQKENI. In DNA form, the CDR3 reads TGTGCCAGCCTCGAATCGGGGGATACGCAGTATTTT. It codes for CASLESGDTQYF.

With regard to this clonotype: A much larger clone is a single base away; this may be a read error. This sequence joins TRBV27 and TRBJ2-7; TRBD2 aligns across 13 bases. Per the germline V gene, CDR1 is MNHEY and CDR2 is SMNVEV (reference sequence). The CDR3 sequence is 15 residues long. Germline trimming cut 3 bases from V and 6 bases from J; bases unmatched to any gene: 5. Here the CDR3 DNA reads TGTGCCAGCAGTTTCACTAGCGGGAGGGCCTCCGAGCAGTACTTC. Amino acid sequence: CASSFTSGRASEQYF.

V is TRBV15 and J is TRBJ2-7; 7 bases map to TRBD1. The V segment lost 6 bases and the J segment 0 bases; nucleotides outside the gene matches: 5. Germline V gives CDR1 LNHNV, CDR2 YYDKDF (reference sequence). There are 14 residues in the CDR3. The CDR3 bases are TGTGCCACCAGGCCGGGACAGAGCTCCTACGAGCAGTACTTC. This codes for CATRPGQSSYEQYF.

The sample holds a few counts of this clonotype. CDR3 amino acids: CASRREPGDTQYF. CDR3 coding DNA: TGTGCCAGCAGAAGAGAACCCGGGGATACGCAGTATTTT. The genes are TRBV6-4 and TRBJ2-3; unclear D gene. Germline V gene sequence: CDR1 MRHNA, CDR2 SNTAGT. Trimming took off 6 bases at V and 6 bases at J, with 13 bases between the two ends. This CDR3 contains 13 residues.

V gene TRBV6-5 combines with J gene TRBJ1-5; D not resolved. V lost 4 bases and J lost 6, with 13 bases in between. The germline CDR1 and CDR2 sequences are MNHEY and SVGAGI. CDR3 length: 14 residues. For the CDR3, the DNA is TGTGCCAGCAGTTCTGTGAGGGTTGGTCAGCCCCAGCATTTT. As protein: CASSSVRVGQPQHF.